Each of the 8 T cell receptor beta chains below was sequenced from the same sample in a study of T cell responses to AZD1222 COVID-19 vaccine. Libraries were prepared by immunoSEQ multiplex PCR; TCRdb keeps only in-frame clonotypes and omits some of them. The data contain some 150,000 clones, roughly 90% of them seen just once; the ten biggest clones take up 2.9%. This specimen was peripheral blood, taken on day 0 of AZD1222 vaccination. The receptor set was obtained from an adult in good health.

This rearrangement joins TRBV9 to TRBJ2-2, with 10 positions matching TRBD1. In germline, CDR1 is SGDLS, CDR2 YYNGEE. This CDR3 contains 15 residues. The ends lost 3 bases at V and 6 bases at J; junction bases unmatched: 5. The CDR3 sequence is CASSAWTGGPGELFF. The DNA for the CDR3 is TGTGCCAGCAGCGCCTGGACAGGGGGACCCGGGGAGCTGTTTTTT.

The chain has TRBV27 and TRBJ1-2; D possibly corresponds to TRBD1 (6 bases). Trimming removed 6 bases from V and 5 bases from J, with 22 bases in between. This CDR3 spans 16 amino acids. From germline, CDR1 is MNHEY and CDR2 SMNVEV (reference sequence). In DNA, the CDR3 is TGTGCCAGCAGCCTATGGGGGGGCTTGGCGGGATATGGCTACACCTTC. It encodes CASSLWGGLAGYGYTF.

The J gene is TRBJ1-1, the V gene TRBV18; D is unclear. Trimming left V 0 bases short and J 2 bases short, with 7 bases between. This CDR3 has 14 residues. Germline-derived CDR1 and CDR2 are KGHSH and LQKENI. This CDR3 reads CASSPPRFNTEAFF. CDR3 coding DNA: TGTGCCAGCTCACCACCGAGATTTAACACTGAAGCTTTCTTT.

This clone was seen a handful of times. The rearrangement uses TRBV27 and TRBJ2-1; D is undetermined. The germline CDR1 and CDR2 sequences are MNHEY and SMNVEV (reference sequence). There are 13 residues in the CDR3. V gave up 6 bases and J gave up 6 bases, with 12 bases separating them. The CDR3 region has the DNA TGTGCCAGCAGCCCCGCCAGTACCAATGAGCAGTTCTTC. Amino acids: CASSPASTNEQFF.

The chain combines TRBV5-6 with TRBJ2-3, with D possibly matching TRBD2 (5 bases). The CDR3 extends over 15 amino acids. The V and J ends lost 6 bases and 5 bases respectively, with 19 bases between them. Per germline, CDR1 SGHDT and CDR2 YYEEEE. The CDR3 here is CASTRSDGVGDTQYF. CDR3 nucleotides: TGTGCCAGCACTCGGAGTGACGGGGTCGGAGATACGCAGTATTTT.

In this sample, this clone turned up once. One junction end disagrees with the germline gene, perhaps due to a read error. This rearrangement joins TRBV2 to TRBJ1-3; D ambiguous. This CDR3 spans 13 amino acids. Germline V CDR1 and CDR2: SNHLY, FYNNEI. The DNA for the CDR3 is TGTGCCGGCAGTAGAATCGGGGAAGACACCATATATTTT. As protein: CAGSRIGEDTIYF.

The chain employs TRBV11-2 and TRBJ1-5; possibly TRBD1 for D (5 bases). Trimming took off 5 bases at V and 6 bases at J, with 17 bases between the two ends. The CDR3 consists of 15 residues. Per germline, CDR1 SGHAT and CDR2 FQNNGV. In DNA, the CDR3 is TGTGCCAGCAGCCCCGGTGGGGCGGTCGGTCAGCCCCAGCATTTT. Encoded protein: CASSPGGAVGQPQHF.

Written as DNA, the CDR3 is TGTGCCAGCAGCCTAAGCCCCTACAATGAGCAGTTCTTC. Translation gives CASSLSPYNEQFF. The chain uses TRBV7-2 and TRBJ2-1; unclear D gene. With 5 bases removed from V and 2 bases from J, the gap between germline ends came to 7 bases. The length of the CDR3 is 13 residues. Germline CDR1 is SGHTA and CDR2 is FQGNSA.